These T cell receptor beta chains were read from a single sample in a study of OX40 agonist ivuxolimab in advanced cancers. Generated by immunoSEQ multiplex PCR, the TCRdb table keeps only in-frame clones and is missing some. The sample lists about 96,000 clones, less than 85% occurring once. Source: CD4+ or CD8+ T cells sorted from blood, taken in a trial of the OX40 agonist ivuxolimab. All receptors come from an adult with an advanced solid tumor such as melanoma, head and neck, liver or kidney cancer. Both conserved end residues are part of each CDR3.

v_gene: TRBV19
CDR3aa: CASSIGGREWYEQYF

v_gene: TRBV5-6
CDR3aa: CASSLIWGNQETQYF

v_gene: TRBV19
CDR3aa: CASRTNEKLFF

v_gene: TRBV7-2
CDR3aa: CASSLAGSPIYF

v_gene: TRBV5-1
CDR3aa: CASSTGTGSTNEKLFF

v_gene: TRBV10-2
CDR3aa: CASSPRLGVHTDTQYF

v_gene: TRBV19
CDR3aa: CASTTGTGRYQPQHF

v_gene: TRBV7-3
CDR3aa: CASSQGGLNTEAFF

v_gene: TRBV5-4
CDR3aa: CASSLRAQETQYF

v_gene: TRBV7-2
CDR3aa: CASSSTRDLSYEQYF

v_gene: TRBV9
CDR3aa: CASSVGGGISYEQYF

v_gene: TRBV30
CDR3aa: CAWRGVSLTEAFF

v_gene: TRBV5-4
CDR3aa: CASSWRDEKLFF

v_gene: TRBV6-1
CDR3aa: CASSAPLVAVYEQYF

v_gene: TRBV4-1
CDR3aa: CASSHGFINQPQHF

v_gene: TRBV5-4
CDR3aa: CASSAYSDTQYF

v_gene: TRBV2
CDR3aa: CASSVSQARSGNTIYF

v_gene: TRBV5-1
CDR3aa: CASSLTGTYGYTF

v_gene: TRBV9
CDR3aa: CASSVGSRVTEAFF

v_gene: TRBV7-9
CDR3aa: CASSLDRGTEAFF

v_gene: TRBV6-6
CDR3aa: CASSWTGYNTEAFF

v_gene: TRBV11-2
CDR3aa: CASSLDLAPSSYNEQFF

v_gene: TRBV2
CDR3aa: CASSEGGRASYEQYF

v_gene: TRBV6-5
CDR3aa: CASSYSPEGAETQYF

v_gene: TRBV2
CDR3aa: CASAFGGGPSDTQYF

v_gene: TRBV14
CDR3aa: CASSQVPKMMGATNEKLFF

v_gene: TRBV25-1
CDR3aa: CASSGDRGAGANVLTF

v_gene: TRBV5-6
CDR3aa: CASELRGPGNTIYF

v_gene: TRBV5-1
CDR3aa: CASSSNTGELFF

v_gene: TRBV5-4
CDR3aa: CASRFWGAIGYTF

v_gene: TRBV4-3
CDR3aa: CASREGYTF

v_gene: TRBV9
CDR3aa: CASSPKAGAQIPNTQYF

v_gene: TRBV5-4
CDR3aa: CASSPAGQGANEQFF

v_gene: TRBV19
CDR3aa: CASSIGGPLGYTF

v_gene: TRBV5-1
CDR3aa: CASSSYRGMNTEAFF

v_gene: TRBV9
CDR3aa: CASSVDAGGDNEQFF

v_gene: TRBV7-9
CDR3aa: CASSRGSLYEQYF

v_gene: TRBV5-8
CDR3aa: CASSLSPTNEQFF

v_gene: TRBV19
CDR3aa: CASGDYDSYEQYF

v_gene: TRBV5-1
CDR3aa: CASSSPGTVNHEQYF

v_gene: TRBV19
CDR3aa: CASMDGGNNEKLFF

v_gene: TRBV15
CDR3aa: CATSRDRDSPNYGYTF